The clone carrying this T cell receptor (beta chain) was detected once. The data were obtained in a study of tumor and adjacent non-tumor tissue in lung cancer. Study summary: Patients were aged roughly 31 to 76, about ten men and about five women, stage I to III.

The CDR3 runs to 14 residues. V lost 5 bases, J lost 12 bases, and 17 bases stayed unmatched. CDR1 is SQVTM and CDR2 is ANQGSEA in the germline V gene. RNA was extracted from bulk tissue without any cell sorting. Newly diagnosed lung cancer patients had thoracic surgery in China, August–November 2014, without prior chemotherapy. TCRbeta libraries were built with three rounds of nested PCR, modified from ARM-PCR. Each CDR3 protein gets one entry after TCRdb re-called the multiplex PCR reads with MiXCR. This table has about 80,000 distinct CDR3 sequences, about two thirds appearing once. The sequenced material came from lung tumor tissue. This sequence originates from a woman in her seventies with non-small cell lung cancer. V and J are TRBV29-1 and TRBJ2-3; 7 bases fit TRBD2. The chain's CDR3 is CSVKGLDPEGTQYF. In nucleotides, the CDR3 is TGCAGCGTTAAAGGACTAGATCCCGAAGGTACACAGTATTTT.